This TCR beta chain comes out of a study of T cell responses to AZD1222 COVID-19 vaccine. Study-wide points: Per reports, nearly half of all spike-specific TCRs target regions that are unmutated in variants. Every sample of the repertoires postdated the peak T cell response. Most donors were white British, females outnumbered males, and clonal diversity was possibly underestimated.

About this clone: Its cognate antigen is unknown.

Produced via immunoSEQ multiplex PCR; TCRdb's table is partial and in-frame only. Of around 130,000 clones listed, around nine tenths were seen once; the top ten hold over 1.5%. This TCR derives from an adult in good health. The source was peripheral blood, collected on day 0 of AZD1222 vaccination.

CDR3 sequence: CASSQDSLTGGTGELFF. Here the CDR3 DNA reads TGTGCCAGCAGCCAAGATTCGTTGACAGGGGGCACCGGGGAGCTGTTTTTT. The genes are TRBV3-1 (or the pseudogene TRBV3-2) and TRBJ2-2, with TRBD1 matching 9 bases. Trimming removed 0 bases from V and 4 bases from J; junction bases left unmatched: 6. This CDR3 is 17 amino acids long. The germline CDR1 and CDR2 sequences are LGHDT and YNNKEL (reference sequence).